These 31 T cell receptor beta chains were sequenced from one sample in a study of OX40 agonist ivuxolimab in advanced cancers. Method: immunoSEQ multiplex PCR; TCRdb's copy keeps in-frame clones and lacks some. The table records approximately 82,000 clones, over 75% of them present only once. This specimen was CD4+ or CD8+ T cells sorted from blood, taken in a trial of the OX40 agonist ivuxolimab. The receptor source for this set is an adult with an advanced solid tumor such as melanoma, head and neck, liver or kidney cancer.

The rearrangement joins TRBV5-1 to TRBJ2-1; D not certain. V was pared by 1 base and J by 5 bases, with 10 bases between. CDR3 length equals 14 residues. CDR1 and CDR2 from the germline V gene are SGHRS and YFSETQ. The CDR3 protein is CASSLPPPNNEQFF. CDR3 nucleotides: TGCGCCAGCAGCTTGCCCCCACCAAACAATGAGCAGTTCTTC.

The genes are TRBV12-5 and TRBJ2-1; 10 bases are a match to TRBD1. After removal of 5 bases from V and 3 bases from J, the junction contained 4 bases not matched to a gene. Germline V gene data show CDR1 as LGHNT and CDR2 as FRNRAP. The CDR3 totals 15 residues. CDR3 protein: CASGLWDRGYNEQFF. As DNA, the CDR3 is TGTGCTAGTGGTCTCTGGGACAGGGGCTACAATGAGCAGTTCTTC.

The V gene is TRBV5-1, the J gene TRBJ2-1, with D maybe TRBD2 (5 bases). The ends were cut back, 1 base at V and 0 bases at J, with 11 bases in the middle. The CDR3 is made up of 16 amino acids. Germline-derived CDR1 and CDR2 are SGHRS and YFSETQ. The CDR3 DNA reads TGCGCCAGCAGCTTGCAGGAGGCTAGCTCCTACAATGAGCAGTTCTTC. This gives the protein CASSLQEASSYNEQFF. The complete variable domain, with remaining parts taken from reference TRBV5-1 and TRBJ2-1, reads KAGVTQTPRYLIKTRGQQVTLSCSPISGHRSVSWYQQTPGQGLQFLFEYFSETQRNKGNFPGRFSGRQFSNSRSEMNVSTLELGDSALYLCASSLQEASSYNEQFFGPGTRLTVL.

A word on this clone: The sample holds other DNA sequences that translate to the same CDR3. CDR3 protein: CASSLDSGSYNEQFF. The DNA for the CDR3 is TGCGCCAGCAGCTTGGACTCTGGCTCCTACAATGAGCAGTTCTTC. The chain uses TRBV5-1 and TRBJ2-1; D is ambiguous. The V and J ends lost 0 bases and 0 bases respectively, with 7 bases between them. In germline, CDR1 is SGHRS, CDR2 YFSETQ. The CDR3 has 15 amino acids.

V usage is TRBV9 and J usage is TRBJ1-1; D remains ambiguous. CDR1 is SGDLS and CDR2 is YYNGEE in the germline V gene. The CDR3 runs 14 residues. V was shortened by 0 bases and J by 4 bases, with 10 bases between the two germline ends. This chain's CDR3 is CASSVVGEGTEAFF. The CDR3 nucleotides are TGTGCCAGCAGCGTAGTCGGGGAGGGCACTGAAGCTTTCTTT.

This clone was seen once. The V call is TRBV28, the J call TRBJ1-2; tentatively, D is TRBD1 (5 bases). The CDR3 covers 15 residues. With 1 base removed from V and 4 bases from J, the gap between germline ends came to 13 bases. From germline, CDR1 is MDHEN and CDR2 SYDVKM. CDR3 region: CASSLSPQGSYGYTF. As DNA, the CDR3 is TGTGCCAGCAGTTTATCCCCTCAGGGATCCTATGGCTACACCTTC.

This clone was observed once. This chain uses TRBV5-1 with TRBJ2-7; weak D call: TRBD2 (6 bases). Trimming shortened V by 4 bases and J by 2 bases, and 19 bases separated the two germline ends. The CDR3 spans 16 residues. CDR1 and CDR2 from the germline V gene are SGHRS and YFSETQ. DNA for the CDR3: TGCGCCAGCAGCCCACACTCCGGGACTTCTACCTACGAGCAGTACTTC. Its translation is CASSPHSGTSTYEQYF.

The chain employs TRBV7-9 and TRBJ1-2; possible D gene TRBD1, 6 bases. The germline CDR1 and CDR2 sequences are SEHNR and FQNEAQ (reference sequence). This CDR3 spans 15 amino acids. The V gene lost 5 bases and the J gene lost 4 bases, with 17 bases spanning the gap. In nucleotides, the CDR3 is TGTGCCAGCAGCCCAGAGACAGGCCGGGCCTATGGCTACACCTTC. It codes for CASSPETGRAYGYTF.

About this clone: A read error may produce the germline difference seen at one junction end. The rearrangement links TRBV7-7 to TRBJ2-5; 7 bases align to TRBD1. The CDR3 runs 14 residues. Germline V CDR1 and CDR2: SSHAT, FNYEAQ (reference sequence). CDR3 residues: CASSAGTVQETQYF. CDR3 coding DNA: TGTGCTAGCAGCGCAGGGACAGTGCAAGAGACCCAGTACTTC.

This CDR3 is CASSYSNSLPGELFF. DNA of the CDR3: TGTGCCAGCAGTTACTCGAACTCCTTGCCCGGGGAGCTGTTTTTT. The chain combines TRBV6-5 with TRBJ2-2, with D unresolved. The V gene lost 0 bases and the J gene lost 6 bases, with 11 bases spanning the gap. The CDR3 has 15 residues. Germline V gene sequence: CDR1 MNHEY, CDR2 SVGAGI.

The chain joins TRBV28 to TRBJ2-1, with 9 bases matching TRBD1. The CDR3 is made up of 16 amino acids. CDR1 and CDR2 (germline): MDHEN, SYDVKM. Trimming cost V 7 bases and J 2 bases; bases outside gene matches: 9. The CDR3, as DNA: TGTGCCAGCACTCCCGCCGGGGACAGGGCCTACAATGAGCAGTTCTTC. It is translated as CASTPAGDRAYNEQFF. Complete variable domain (other parts from reference TRBV28 and TRBJ2-1): DVKVTQSSRYLVKRTGEKVFLECVQDMDHENMFWYRQDPGLGLRLIYFSYDVKMKEKGDIPEGYSVSREKKERFSLILESASTNQTSMYLCASTPAGDRAYNEQFFGPGTRLTVL.

This chain joins TRBV2 and TRBJ1-2, with D unresolved. The germline CDR1 and CDR2 sequences are SNHLY and FYNNEI. This CDR3 contains 15 residues. Trimming cost V 6 bases and J 5 bases, with 19 bases left between them. The DNA for the CDR3 is TGTGCCAGCAGGTCCAATTCTAGGACCGGATATGGCTACACCTTC. Translating gives CASRSNSRTGYGYTF.

This clone was observed a single time. The gene calls are TRBV5-1 and TRBJ2-3; 10 bases match TRBD2. Germline CDR1 SGHRS, CDR2 YFSETQ. V was clipped by 2 bases and J by 3 bases; unmatched bases: 6. This CDR3 spans 16 amino acids. The chain's CDR3 is CASSLQAGGPTDTQYF. In DNA form, the CDR3 reads TGCGCCAGCAGCTTACAAGCGGGAGGGCCGACAGATACGCAGTATTTT.

V usage is TRBV28 and J usage is TRBJ1-2; tentatively, D is TRBD1 (5 bases). Trimming removed 10 bases from V and 7 bases from J, with 13 bases in between. This CDR3 has 11 amino acids. Germline V gene data show CDR1 as MDHEN and CDR2 as SYDVKM. The CDR3 is CATFLGGGYTF. In DNA, the CDR3 is TGTGCCACCTTTCTGGGGGGTGGCTACACCTTC.

This chain joins TRBV7-9 and TRBJ2-5; 10 bases agree with TRBD2. The ends lost 5 bases at V and 11 bases at J; junction bases unmatched: 14. This CDR3 contains 15 residues. Germline lookup yields CDR1 SEHNR and CDR2 FQNEAQ (reference sequence). The CDR3 nucleotides read TGTGCCAGCAGCCCCACACTAGCGGGATCTCAAGAGCAGTACTTC. Its translation is CASSPTLAGSQEQYF.

CDR3 bases: TGTGCCAGCAGCCCGACTAGCGGGAGGGCCCGGTACAATGAGCAGTTCTTC. Its translation: CASSPTSGRARYNEQFF. V is TRBV11-1 and J is TRBJ2-1, with TRBD2 matching over 14 bases. Germline CDR1 and CDR2: SGHAT and FQDESV (reference sequence). The CDR3 has 17 amino acids. Losses at the gene ends were 5 bases for V and 4 bases for J; bases not matched to a gene: 7.

The V and J genes are TRBV11-2 and TRBJ1-1; 7 nucleotides agree with TRBD1. Germline CDR1 SGHAT, CDR2 FQNNGV. J was trimmed by 6 bases and V by 1 base; bases with no gene match: 5. The CDR3 covers 14 residues. The CDR3 sequence: CASSLGMDRSEAFF. The CDR3 DNA follows: TGTGCCAGCAGCTTAGGAATGGACAGGTCTGAAGCTTTCTTT.

The V and J genes are TRBV12-5 and TRBJ1-2, with 12 nucleotides matching TRBD1. Germline CDR1 reads LGHNT; CDR2 reads FRNRAP. J lost 6 bases, V lost 8 bases, and 7 bases had no gene match. The CDR3 has 14 amino acids. In nucleotides, the CDR3 is TGTGCTAGTACCTGGGGACAGGGGGCAGATGGCTACACCTTC. Amino acid sequence: CASTWGQGADGYTF.

The rearrangement uses TRBV7-3 and TRBJ2-5, with unresolved D. CDR3 length: 14 residues. CDR1 SGHTA and CDR2 FQGTGA come from the germline V gene. The germline V and J ends were trimmed by 0 bases and 4 bases, with 9 bases remaining between them. CDR3 sequence reads: CASSLTGPSETQYF. The DNA for the CDR3 is TGTGCCAGCAGCTTAACAGGACCCTCAGAGACCCAGTACTTC.

A few counts support this clone. The chain uses TRBV6-1 and TRBJ2-1, with TRBD2 matching 8 bases. Trimming cost V 8 bases and J 8 bases; bases outside gene matches: 8. Germline V lookup: CDR1 MNHNS, CDR2 SASEGT. This CDR3 spans 13 amino acids. Here the CDR3 reads CASFRGAGDEQFF. DNA of the CDR3: TGTGCCAGCTTCCGGGGAGCGGGAGATGAGCAGTTCTTC.

The V and J genes are TRBV7-9 and TRBJ1-1; 7 bases are a match to TRBD1. The V and J ends lost 6 bases and 0 bases, in that order; junction bases with no gene match: 7. The CDR3 has 15 amino acids. Germline V gene lookup returns CDR1 SEHNR and CDR2 FQNEAQ (reference sequence). The CDR3 here is CASRLGQQMNTEAFF. In nucleotides, the CDR3 is TGTGCCAGCAGATTGGGACAGCAGATGAACACTGAAGCTTTCTTT.

This chain joins TRBV14 and TRBJ2-6, with a possible D match to TRBD2 (5 bases). The CDR3 has 13 amino acids. V was pared by 4 bases and J by 8 bases, with 9 bases between. Germline V lookup: CDR1 SGHDN, CDR2 FVKESK. The CDR3 loop reads CASSPGVTNVLTF. Here the CDR3 DNA reads TGTGCCAGCAGCCCCGGGGTGACCAACGTCCTGACTTTC.

This rearrangement joins TRBV5-1 to TRBJ1-1; the D is unclear. CDR3 length: 14 amino acids. Germline V gene lookup returns CDR1 SGHRS and CDR2 YFSETQ. V dropped 4 bases and J dropped 1 base, with 11 bases sitting between them. The CDR3, as DNA: TGCGCCAGCAGCGAAAACGGAGGGAACACTGAAGCTTTCTTT. It is translated as CASSENGGNTEAFF.

V usage is TRBV18 and J usage is TRBJ1-5, with a possible D match to TRBD1 (5 bases). CDR3 size: 14 residues. Germline V gene sequence: CDR1 KGHSH, CDR2 LQKENI. With 4 bases removed from V and 7 bases from J, the gap between germline ends came to 14 bases. This CDR3 reads CASSLGGSIQPQHF. DNA for the CDR3: TGTGCCAGCTCACTTGGGGGATCAATACAGCCCCAGCATTTT.

This chain joins TRBV2 and TRBJ2-3, with D uncertain. The CDR3 spans 12 residues. Germline CDR1 reads SNHLY; CDR2 reads FYNNEI. Trimming removed 6 bases at V and 4 bases at J, with 8 bases between. CDR3: CASSRIPDTQYF. The DNA of the CDR3 is TGTGCCAGCAGCCGAATCCCAGATACGCAGTATTTT.

The chain carries TRBV30 and TRBJ2-1; 14 bases are a match to TRBD2. The CDR3 sequence is 17 residues long. Germline V CDR1 and CDR2: GTSNPN, SVGIG (reference sequence). V lost 6 bases and J lost 6; bases outside the gene matches: 13. The CDR3 DNA reads TGTGCCTGCGATACCGGGACTAGCGGGAGACCTGGCAATGAGCAGTTCTTC. Residues: CACDTGTSGRPGNEQFF.

This chain connects TRBV5-1 to TRBJ1-5, with D perhaps matching TRBD1 (5 bases). Trimming stripped 0 bases from V and 3 bases from J, with 7 bases between. Germline V gene sequence: CDR1 SGHRS, CDR2 YFSETQ. The CDR3 totals 14 residues. The CDR3 region is CASSLAGANQPQHF. DNA of the CDR3: TGCGCCAGCAGCTTGGCCGGGGCCAATCAGCCCCAGCATTTT.

V and J are TRBV5-5 and TRBJ1-3; perhaps TRBD1 as D (5 bases). Trimming removed 4 bases from V and 0 bases from J, with 8 bases in between. This CDR3 has 14 amino acids. Germline values: CDR1 SGHKS, CDR2 YYEKEE (reference sequence). The CDR3 DNA reads TGTGCCAGCAGCCCGGGACGCTCTGGAAACACCATATATTTT. This translates into CASSPGRSGNTIYF.

On this clone: At one boundary the junction diverges from the germline segment, which might be a read error. The V gene is TRBV14, the J gene TRBJ2-5; D gene unclear. This CDR3 is built from 13 residues. CDR1 and CDR2 from the germline V gene are SGHDN and FVKESK. CDR3 sequence (DNA): TGTGCCAGCAGCCAGGAGAGAGACACAGAAAGGCACTTC. Translated: CASSQERDTERHF.

This chain links TRBV2 with TRBJ2-5; 9 nucleotides agree with TRBD1. The germline V gene has CDR1 SNHLY and CDR2 FYNNEI. Losses at the gene ends were 6 bases for V and 11 bases for J; bases not matched to a gene: 13. The CDR3 has 14 amino acids. CDR3 nucleotides: TGTGCCAGCAGGGGCCGGACAGGGGTCGGAGAGCAGTACTTC. This sequence encodes CASRGRTGVGEQYF.

V gene TRBV5-1 combines with J gene TRBJ2-1; 13 bases are a match to TRBD2. CDR3 length: 15 residues. Germline CDR1 SGHRS, CDR2 YFSETQ. V was pared by 4 bases and J by 6 bases, with 4 bases of the junction left unmatched. The CDR3 nucleotides read TGCGCCAGCAGCAGTGGACTAGCGGGAGCCAATGAGCAGTTCTTC. It encodes CASSSGLAGANEQFF.